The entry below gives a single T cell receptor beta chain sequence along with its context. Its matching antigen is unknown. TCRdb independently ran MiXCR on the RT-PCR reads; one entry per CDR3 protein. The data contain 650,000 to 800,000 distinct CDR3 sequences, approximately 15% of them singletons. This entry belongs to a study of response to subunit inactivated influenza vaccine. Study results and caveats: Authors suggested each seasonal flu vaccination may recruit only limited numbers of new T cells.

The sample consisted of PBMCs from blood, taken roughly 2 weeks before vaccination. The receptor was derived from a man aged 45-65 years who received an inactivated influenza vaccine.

The CDR3 nucleotides read TGCAGTGCTAGACTAGCGGGAGGGCCTGCCTACGAGCAGTACTTC. Amino acids: CSARLAGGPAYEQYF. This rearrangement joins TRBV20-1 to TRBJ2-7; 12 nucleotides match TRBD2. Trimming at V came to 2 bases and at J to 2 bases, leaving 4 bases not matched to a gene. The CDR3 runs to 15 residues. Germline CDR1 DFQATT, CDR2 SNEGSKA (reference sequence).